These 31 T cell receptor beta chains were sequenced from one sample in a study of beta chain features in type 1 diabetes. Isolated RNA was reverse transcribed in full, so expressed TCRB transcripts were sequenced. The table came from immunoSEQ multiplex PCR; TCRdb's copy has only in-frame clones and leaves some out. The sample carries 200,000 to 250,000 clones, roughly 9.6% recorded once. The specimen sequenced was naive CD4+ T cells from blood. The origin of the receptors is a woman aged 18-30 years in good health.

Here the CDR3 DNA reads TGTGCCAGCAAGACAGGGTCAGGGCAGCCCCAGCATTTT. Amino acids: CASKTGSGQPQHF. The chain uses TRBV6-1 and TRBJ1-5; 7 bases map to TRBD1. CDR3 size: 13 residues. Germline values: CDR1 MNHNS, CDR2 SASEGT. V lost 7 bases to trimming and J lost 7 bases; unmatched junction nucleotides: 7.

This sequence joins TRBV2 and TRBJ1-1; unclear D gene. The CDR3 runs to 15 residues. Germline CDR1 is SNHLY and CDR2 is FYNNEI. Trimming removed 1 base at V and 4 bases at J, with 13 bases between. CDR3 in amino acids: CASSEGRSRSTEAFF. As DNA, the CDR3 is TGTGCCAGCAGTGAAGGTCGCAGTCGCTCCACTGAAGCTTTCTTT.

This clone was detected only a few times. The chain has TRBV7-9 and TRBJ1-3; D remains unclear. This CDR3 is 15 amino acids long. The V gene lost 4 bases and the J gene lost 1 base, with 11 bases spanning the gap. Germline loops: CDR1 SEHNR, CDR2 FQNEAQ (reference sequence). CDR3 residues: CASSSIPGSGNTIYF. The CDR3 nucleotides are TGTGCCAGCAGCTCTATCCCGGGTTCTGGAAACACCATATATTTT. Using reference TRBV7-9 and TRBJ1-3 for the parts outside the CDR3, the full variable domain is DTGVSQNPRHKITKRGQNVTFRCDPISEHNRLYWYRQTLGQGPEFLTYFQNEAQLEKSRLLSDRFSAERPKGSFSTLEIQRTEQGDSAMYLCASSSIPGSGNTIYFGEGSWLTVV.

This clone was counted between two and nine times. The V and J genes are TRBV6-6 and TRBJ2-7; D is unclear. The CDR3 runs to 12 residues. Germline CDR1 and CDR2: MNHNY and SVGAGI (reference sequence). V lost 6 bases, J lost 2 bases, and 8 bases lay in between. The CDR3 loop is CASSLPAYEQYF. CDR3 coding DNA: TGTGCCAGCAGCCTCCCCGCCTACGAGCAGTACTTC.

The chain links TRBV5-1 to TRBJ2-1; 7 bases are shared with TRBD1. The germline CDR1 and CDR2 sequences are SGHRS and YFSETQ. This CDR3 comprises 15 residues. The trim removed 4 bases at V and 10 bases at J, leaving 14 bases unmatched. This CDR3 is CASSLGPTGAGEQFF. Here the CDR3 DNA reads TGCGCCAGCAGCCTTGGCCCTACAGGGGCAGGCGAGCAGTTCTTC. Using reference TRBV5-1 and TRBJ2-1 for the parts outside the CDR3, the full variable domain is KAGVTQTPRYLIKTRGQQVTLSCSPISGHRSVSWYQQTPGQGLQFLFEYFSETQRNKGNFPGRFSGRQFSNSRSEMNVSTLELGDSALYLCASSLGPTGAGEQFFGPGTRLTVL.

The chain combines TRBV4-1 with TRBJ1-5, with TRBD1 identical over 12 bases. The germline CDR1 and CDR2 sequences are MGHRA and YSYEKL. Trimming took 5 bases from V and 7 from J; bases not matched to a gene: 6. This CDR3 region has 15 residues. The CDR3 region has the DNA TGCGCCAGCAGCGCCGGGACAGGGGGCGGGCAGCCCCAGCATTTT. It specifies CASSAGTGGGQPQHF.

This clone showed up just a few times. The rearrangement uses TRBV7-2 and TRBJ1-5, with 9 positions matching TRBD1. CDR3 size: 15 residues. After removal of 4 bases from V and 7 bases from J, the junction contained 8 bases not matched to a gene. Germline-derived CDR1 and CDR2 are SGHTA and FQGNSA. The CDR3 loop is CASSWGQGSRQPQHF. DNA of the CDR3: TGTGCCAGCAGCTGGGGACAGGGATCACGACAGCCCCAGCATTTT.

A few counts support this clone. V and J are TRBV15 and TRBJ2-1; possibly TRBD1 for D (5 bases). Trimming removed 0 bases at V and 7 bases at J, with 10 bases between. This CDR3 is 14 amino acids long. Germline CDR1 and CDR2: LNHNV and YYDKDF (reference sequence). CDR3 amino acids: CATSRDTSGNEQFF. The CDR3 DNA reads TGTGCCACCAGCAGAGACACCTCAGGGAATGAGCAGTTCTTC.

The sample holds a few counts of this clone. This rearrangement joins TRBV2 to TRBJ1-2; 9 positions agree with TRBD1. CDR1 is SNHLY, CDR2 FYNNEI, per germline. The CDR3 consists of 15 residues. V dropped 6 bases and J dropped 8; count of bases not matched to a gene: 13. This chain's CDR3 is CASRALQGARGGYTF. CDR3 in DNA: TGTGCCAGCAGGGCACTACAGGGGGCCCGAGGGGGCTACACCTTC.

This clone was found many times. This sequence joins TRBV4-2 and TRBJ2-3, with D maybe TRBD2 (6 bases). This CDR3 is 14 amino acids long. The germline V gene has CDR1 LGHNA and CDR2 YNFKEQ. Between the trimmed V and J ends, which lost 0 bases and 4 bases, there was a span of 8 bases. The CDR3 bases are TGTGCCAGCAGCCAAGATCGACTAGCAGATACGCAGTATTTT. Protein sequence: CASSQDRLADTQYF.

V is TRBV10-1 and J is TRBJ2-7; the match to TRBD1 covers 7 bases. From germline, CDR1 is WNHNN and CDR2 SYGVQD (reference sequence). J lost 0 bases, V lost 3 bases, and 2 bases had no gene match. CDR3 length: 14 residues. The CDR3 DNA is TGCGCCAGCAGTGAAGGGACAGTCTCCTACGAGCAGTACTTC. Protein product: CASSEGTVSYEQYF.

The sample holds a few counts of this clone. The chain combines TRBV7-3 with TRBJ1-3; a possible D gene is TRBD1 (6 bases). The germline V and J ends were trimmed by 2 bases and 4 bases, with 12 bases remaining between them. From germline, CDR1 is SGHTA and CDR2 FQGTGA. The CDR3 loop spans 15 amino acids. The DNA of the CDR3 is TGTGCCAGCAGCTTAGATGGAAGGGGGGGAAACACCATATATTTT. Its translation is CASSLDGRGGNTIYF.

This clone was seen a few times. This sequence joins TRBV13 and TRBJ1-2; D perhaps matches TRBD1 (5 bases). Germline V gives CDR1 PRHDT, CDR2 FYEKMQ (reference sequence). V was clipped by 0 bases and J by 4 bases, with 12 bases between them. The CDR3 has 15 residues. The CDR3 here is CASSLGARGGYGYTF. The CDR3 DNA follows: TGTGCCAGCAGCTTAGGAGCCCGGGGGGGCTATGGCTACACCTTC.

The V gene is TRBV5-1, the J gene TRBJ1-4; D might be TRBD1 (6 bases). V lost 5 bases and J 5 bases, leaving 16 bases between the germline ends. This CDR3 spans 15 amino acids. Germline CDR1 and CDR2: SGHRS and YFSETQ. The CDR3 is CASSPGRDKNEKLFF. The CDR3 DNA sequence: TGCGCCAGCAGTCCCGGTCGGGACAAAAATGAAAAACTGTTTTTT.

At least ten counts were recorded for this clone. CDR3 amino acids: CASSSPPQGHEQFF. The CDR3 DNA follows: TGTGCCAGCAGTTCCCCCCCGCAGGGCCATGAGCAGTTCTTC. J is TRBJ2-1 and V is TRBV27; TRBD1 is a possible D gene (5 bases). The germline V gene encodes CDR1 MNHEY and CDR2 SMNVEV (reference sequence). The CDR3 totals 14 residues. The ends were cut back, 4 bases at V and 8 bases at J, with 15 bases in the middle.

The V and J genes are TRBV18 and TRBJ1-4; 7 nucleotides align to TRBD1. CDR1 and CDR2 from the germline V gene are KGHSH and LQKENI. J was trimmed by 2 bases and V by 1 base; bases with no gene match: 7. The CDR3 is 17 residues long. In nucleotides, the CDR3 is TGTGCCAGCTCACCACGATCGGACAGGTGGACTAATGAAAAACTGTTTTTT. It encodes CASSPRSDRWTNEKLFF.

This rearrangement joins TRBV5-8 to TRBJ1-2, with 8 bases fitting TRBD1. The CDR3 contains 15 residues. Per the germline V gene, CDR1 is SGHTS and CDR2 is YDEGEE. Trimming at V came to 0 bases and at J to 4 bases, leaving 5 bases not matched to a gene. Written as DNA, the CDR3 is TGTGCCAGCAGCTTGGATGGACAGGGAATCTATGGCTACACCTTC. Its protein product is CASSLDGQGIYGYTF. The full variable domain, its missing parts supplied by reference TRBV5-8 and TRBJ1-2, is EAGVTQSPTHLIKTRGQQATLRCSPISGHTSVYWYQQALGLGLQFLLWYDEGEERNRGNFPPRFSGRQFPNYSSELNVNALELEDSALYLCASSLDGQGIYGYTFGSGTRLTVV.

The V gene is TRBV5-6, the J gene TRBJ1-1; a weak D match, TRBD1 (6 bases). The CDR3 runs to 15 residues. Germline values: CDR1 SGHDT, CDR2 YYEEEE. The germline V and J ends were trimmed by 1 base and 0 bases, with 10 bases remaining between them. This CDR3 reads CASSLLQGMNTEAFF. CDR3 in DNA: TGTGCCAGCAGCTTGTTGCAGGGGATGAACACTGAAGCTTTCTTT.

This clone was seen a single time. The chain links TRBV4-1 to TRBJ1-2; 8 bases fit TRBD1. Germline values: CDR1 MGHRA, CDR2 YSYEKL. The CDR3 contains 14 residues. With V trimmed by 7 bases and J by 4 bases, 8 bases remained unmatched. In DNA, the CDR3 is TGCGCCAGCAACACGGTCAGGGGGCTCTATGGCTACACCTTC. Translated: CASNTVRGLYGYTF.

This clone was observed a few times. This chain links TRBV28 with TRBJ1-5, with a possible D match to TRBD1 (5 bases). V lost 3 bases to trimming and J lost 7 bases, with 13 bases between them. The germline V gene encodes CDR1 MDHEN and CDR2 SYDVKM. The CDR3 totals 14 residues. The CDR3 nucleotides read TGTGCCAGCAGTTTCCGGGGGAAAAGGCAGCCCCAGCATTTT. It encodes CASSFRGKRQPQHF.

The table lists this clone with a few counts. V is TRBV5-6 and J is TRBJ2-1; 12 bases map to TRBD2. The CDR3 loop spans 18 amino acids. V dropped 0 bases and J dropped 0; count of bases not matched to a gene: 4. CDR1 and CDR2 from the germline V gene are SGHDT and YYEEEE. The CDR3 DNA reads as TGTGCCAGCAGCTTGGGGTTACTAGCGGGGGGCTCCTACAATGAGCAGTTCTTC. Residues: CASSLGLLAGGSYNEQFF.

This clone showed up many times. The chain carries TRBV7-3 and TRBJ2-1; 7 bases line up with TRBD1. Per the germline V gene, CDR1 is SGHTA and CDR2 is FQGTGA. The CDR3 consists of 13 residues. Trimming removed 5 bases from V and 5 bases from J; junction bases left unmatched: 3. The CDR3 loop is CASSAQGNNEQFF. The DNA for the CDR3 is TGTGCCAGCAGCGCACAGGGGAACAATGAGCAGTTCTTC.

As DNA, the CDR3 is TGTGCCAGCAGCTTGTTTGCGGGGGGCTCCTACAATGAGCAGTTCTTC. It translates to CASSLFAGGSYNEQFF. The rearrangement joins TRBV5-4 to TRBJ2-1, with TRBD2 matching over 8 bases. CDR1 is SGHNT, CDR2 YYREEE, per germline (reference sequence). The CDR3 is 16 amino acids. V shed 1 base, J shed 0 bases, and the junction held 3 bases outside the gene matches.

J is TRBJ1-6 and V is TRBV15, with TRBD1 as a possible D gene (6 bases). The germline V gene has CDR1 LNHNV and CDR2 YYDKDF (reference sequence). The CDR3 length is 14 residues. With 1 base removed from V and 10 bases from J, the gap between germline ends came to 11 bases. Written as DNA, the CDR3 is TGTGCCACCAGCAGAGCCAAGGGGGACTCACCCCTCCACTTT. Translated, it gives CATSRAKGDSPLHF.

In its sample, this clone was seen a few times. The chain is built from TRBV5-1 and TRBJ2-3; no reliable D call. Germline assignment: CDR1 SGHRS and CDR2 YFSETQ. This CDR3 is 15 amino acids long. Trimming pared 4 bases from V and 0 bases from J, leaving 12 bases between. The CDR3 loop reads CASSQVSASTDTQYF. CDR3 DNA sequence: TGCGCCAGCAGCCAGGTGTCTGCAAGCACAGATACGCAGTATTTT.

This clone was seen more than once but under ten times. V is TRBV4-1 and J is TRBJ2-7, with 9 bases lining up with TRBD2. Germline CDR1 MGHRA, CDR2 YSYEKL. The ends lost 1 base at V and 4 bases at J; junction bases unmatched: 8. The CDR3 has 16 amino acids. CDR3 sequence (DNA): TGCGCCAGCAGCCAAGTGTGGGCTGCGGGGGGGTACGAGCAGTACTTC. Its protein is CASSQVWAAGGYEQYF.

Here the CDR3 DNA reads TGTGCCTCTAAACCTGAAGCTTTCTTT. Translating gives CASKPEAFF. The J gene is TRBJ1-1, the V gene TRBV30; D is undetermined. Germline CDR1 reads GTSNPN; CDR2 reads SVGIG (reference sequence). Trimming removed 7 bases from V and 6 bases from J, with 6 bases in between. The CDR3 sequence is 9 residues long.

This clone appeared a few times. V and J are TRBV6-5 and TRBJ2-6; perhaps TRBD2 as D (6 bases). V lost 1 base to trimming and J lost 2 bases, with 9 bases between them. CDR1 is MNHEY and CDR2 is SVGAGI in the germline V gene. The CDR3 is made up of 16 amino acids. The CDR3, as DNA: TGTGCCAGCAGTTACTGGAGGGGAACTGGGGCCAACGTCCTGACTTTC. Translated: CASSYWRGTGANVLTF.

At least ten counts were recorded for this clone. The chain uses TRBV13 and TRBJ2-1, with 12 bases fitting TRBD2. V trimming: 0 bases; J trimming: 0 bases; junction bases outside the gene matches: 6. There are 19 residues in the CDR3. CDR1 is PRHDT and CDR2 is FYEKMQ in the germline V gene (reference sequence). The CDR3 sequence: CASSLGLAGGFSSYNEQFF. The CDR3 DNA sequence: TGTGCCAGCAGCTTAGGACTAGCGGGGGGCTTCTCCTCCTACAATGAGCAGTTCTTC.

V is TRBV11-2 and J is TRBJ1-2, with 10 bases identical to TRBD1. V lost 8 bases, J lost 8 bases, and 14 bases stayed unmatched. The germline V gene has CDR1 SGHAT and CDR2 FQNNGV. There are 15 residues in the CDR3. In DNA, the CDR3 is TGTGCCAGCCGACCTGTTAGACAGGGGGCTTACGGCTACACCTTC. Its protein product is CASRPVRQGAYGYTF.

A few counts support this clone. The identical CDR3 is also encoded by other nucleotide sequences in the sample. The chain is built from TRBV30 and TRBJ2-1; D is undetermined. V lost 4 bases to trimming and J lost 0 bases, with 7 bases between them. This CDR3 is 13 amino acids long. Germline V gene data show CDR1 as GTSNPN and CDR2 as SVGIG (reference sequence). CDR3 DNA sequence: TGTGCCTGGACGCCGAGCTCCTACAATGAGCAGTTCTTC. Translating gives CAWTPSSYNEQFF.